This TCR beta chain was documented in a study of T cell clones after liver transplantation. About the study: Post-transplant blood was tracked for graft-donor-reactive T cell clones identified in a pre-transplant mixed lymphocyte reaction.

This table comes from immunoSEQ multiplex PCR, and its TCRdb copy is limited to in-frame clones, with some not included. The sample lists about 51,000 clones, 70% to 90% occurring once. V was clipped by 0 bases and J by 2 bases, with 20 bases between them. Looked up from germline, CDR1 is ENHRY and CDR2 is SYGVKD. The CDR3 is made up of 18 amino acids. The specimen comprised CD8+ T cells from blood, sampled 12 months after liver transplant. This chain uses TRBV10-3 with TRBJ2-7; either TRBD1 or TRBD2 may fit D (5 bases each). This receptor was taken from a human patient who received a liver transplant. Some T cells here may be from the graft donor. The CDR3 spells CAISESPLGAATPYEQYF. CDR3 nucleotide sequence: TGTGCCATCAGTGAGTCACCCCTCGGGGCAGCAACCCCCTACGAGCAGTACTTC.